The T cell receptor (beta chain) under discussion was sequenced for a study of blood T cell repertoires in COVID-19. Trimming shortened V by 1 base and J by 1 base, and 9 bases separated the two germline ends. This CDR3 has 15 amino acids. Looked up from germline, CDR1 is MGHRA and CDR2 is YSYEKL. Sequenced by immunoSEQ multiplex PCR; TCRdb stores in-frame clones only, minus some. The sample comprises some 270,000 clones, 70% to 90% of which are singletons, and 3.5% to 4.5% rests with the top ten. Participants, 18 to 89 years old, spanned fewer than 25 US areas. Sequencing used PBMCs or T cells enriched from blood (not recorded which). This receptor was obtained from a woman in her 30s who had recovered from COVID-19. V and J are TRBV4-1 and TRBJ2-3; no clear D gene. The CDR3 nucleotides are TGCGCCAGCAGCCAAGGCCTACGTGGCACAGATACGCAGTATTTT. Protein product: CASSQGLRGTDTQYF.